Shown below are 2 T cell receptor beta chains from a single sample sequenced in a study of neurological immune-mediated disorders. TCRdb reprocessed the 5' RACE reads via MiXCR and lists one record per CDR3 protein. The table records approximately 40,000 distinct CDR3 sequences, more than 9.5% of them present only once. Sequences were obtained from PBMCs. The receptors shown here come from a female donor in good health.

This clonotype was detected a few times. The V gene is TRBV5-5, the J gene TRBJ1-1; possible D gene TRBD1, 6 bases. The CDR3 runs to 14 residues. Germline CDR1 and CDR2: SGHKS and YYEKEE (reference sequence). The V gene lost 1 base and the J gene lost 6 bases, with 13 bases spanning the gap. CDR3 amino acids: CASSLPGRGSEAFF. The CDR3 DNA follows: TGTGCCAGCAGCTTGCCTGGGAGGGGGTCTGAAGCTTTCTTT.

Many counts were recorded for this clonotype. This rearrangement joins TRBV16 to TRBJ2-3; D is perhaps TRBD2 (6 bases). V was cut by 3 bases and J by 4 bases, with 14 bases left in between. The CDR3 has 15 residues. The germline V gene encodes CDR1 KGHSY and CDR2 FQNENV. This CDR3 reads CASSQRIGSADTQYF. CDR3 coding DNA: TGTGCCAGCAGCCAGAGGATCGGGAGCGCAGATACGCAGTATTTT.